This TCR beta chain is drawn from a study of T cells in tuberculosis. Looking at the study overall: Sequenced TCRs come from CD1B-GMM tetramer-binding T cells. Study-level findings and limits: Smaller distances to GMM-specific TCRs suggested their expansion in active tuberculosis. Samples were chosen by availability of cryopreserved specimens.

The CDR3 has 14 amino acids. Unmatched junction bases numbered 6, after V lost 6 bases and J lost 3 bases. Germline CDR1 and CDR2: MDHEN and SYDVKM. As regards this clone: Its antigen remains unidentified.

TCRdb's table, derived via immunoSEQ multiplex PCR, lists solely in-frame clones and lacks some. The repertoire holds around 30,000 clones, with approximately 95% as singletons. The chain is built from TRBV28 and TRBJ2-7; 9 bases are shared with TRBD2. Sequenced input: PBMCs. This clonotype originated in a donor between 5 and 29 years old with latent tuberculosis or without tuberculosis infection. CDR3 protein: CASSFSGGIYEQYF. DNA for the CDR3: TGTGCCAGCAGCTTCAGCGGGGGGATCTACGAGCAGTACTTC. Looking up the rest from reference TRBV28 and TRBJ2-7 gives the full variable domain: DVKVTQSSRYLVKRTGEKVFLECVQDMDHENMFWYRQDPGLGLRLIYFSYDVKMKEKGDIPEGYSVSREKKERFSLILESASTNQTSMYLCASSFSGGIYEQYFGPGTRLTVT.